This TCR beta chain comes out of a study of T-cell memory formation after mild COVID-19. The CDR3 consists of 15 residues. Trimming stripped 4 bases from V and 3 bases from J, with 13 bases between. The germline V gene has CDR1 SGHTA and CDR2 FQGNSA. TCRdb fed the 5' RACE reads into MiXCR, producing one record per CDR3 protein. The repertoire consists of roughly 410,000 distinct CDR3 sequences, with approximately 24% occurring once and the leading ten covering 7% to 9.5%. This clonotype was found a few times. The V call is TRBV7-2, the J call TRBJ2-1; a weak D match, TRBD2 (6 bases). Sequencing was done on a sample of PBMCs or a T cell subset sorted from them (not recorded which). The source is an adult woman who had mild COVID-19 (a few samples of this study predate the infection). Cell type and time point are not known. The CDR3 sequence is CASSSSFGGYNEQFF. The DNA for the CDR3 is TGTGCCAGCAGCTCTAGCTTCGGGGGCTACAATGAGCAGTTCTTC.